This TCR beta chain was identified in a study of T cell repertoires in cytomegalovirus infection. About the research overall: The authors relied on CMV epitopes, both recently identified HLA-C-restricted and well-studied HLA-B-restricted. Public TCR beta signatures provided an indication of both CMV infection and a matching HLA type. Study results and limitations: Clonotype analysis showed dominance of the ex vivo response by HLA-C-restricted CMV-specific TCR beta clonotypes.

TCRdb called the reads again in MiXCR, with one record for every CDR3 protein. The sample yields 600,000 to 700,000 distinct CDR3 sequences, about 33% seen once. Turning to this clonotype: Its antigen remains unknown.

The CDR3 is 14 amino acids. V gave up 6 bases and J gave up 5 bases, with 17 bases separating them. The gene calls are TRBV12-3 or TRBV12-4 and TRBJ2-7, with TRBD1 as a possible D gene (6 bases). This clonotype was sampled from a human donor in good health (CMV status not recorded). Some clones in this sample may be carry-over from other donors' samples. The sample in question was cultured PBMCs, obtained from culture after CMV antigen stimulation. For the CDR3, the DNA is TGTGCCAGCAGGGGGACAAGCCTTTTGAACGAGCAGTACTTC. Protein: CASRGTSLLNEQYF.